This TCR beta chain was documented in a study of PD-1 blockade in classical Hodgkin lymphoma. Germline V gives CDR1 SNHLY, CDR2 FYNNEI. The CDR3 is 14 residues long. With 5 bases clipped from V and 3 bases from J, the junction kept 4 bases outside the gene matches. There are a few counts of this clone. Its antigen remains unidentified. General study points: The drivers behind the repertoire differences, possibly disease activity or prior therapy, remain undefined. Baseline diversity was lower in partial responders and progressors than complete responders. Excluded were patients who started nivolumab under 1 year after ASCT, a group that had lower diversity. Lower baseline TCR diversity was reported for newly diagnosed patients than for healthy donors.

Only in-frame clones appear in the TCRdb table, and some are missing; sequencing was by immunoSEQ multiplex PCR. The table shows around 96,000 clones, with around 80% occurring only once. Each patient experienced a relapse that followed autologous stem cell transplantation, and brentuximab vedotin exposure varied. This TCR came from a human donor with classical Hodgkin lymphoma. The chain has TRBV2 and TRBJ2-7; 10 bases agree with TRBD1. This specimen was peripheral blood mononuclear cells (PBMCs), taken at baseline. The CDR3 DNA reads TGTGCCAGCAGTTCCGGGACAGGGGACTACGAGCAGTACTTC. Translation gives CASSSGTGDYEQYF.